Listed here are 8 T cell receptor beta chains from one sample, sequenced in a study of breast tumors, draining lymph nodes, adjacent tissues. TCRdb passed the multiplex PCR reads through MiXCR, listing each CDR3 protein once. The sample contains about 9,000 distinct CDR3 sequences, about 40% of which appear only once. Sequenced sample: tumor-adjacent breast tissue. The receptor set was obtained from a female donor with breast cancer. Some clones in this sample may be carry-over from other donors' samples.

This sequence joins TRBV2 and TRBJ2-1; TRBD2 matches 8 bases. The CDR3 has 13 residues. From germline, CDR1 is SNHLY and CDR2 FYNNEI. V was pared by 7 bases and J by 9 bases, with 8 bases of the junction left unmatched. The DNA of the CDR3 is TGTGCCAGCACGCGACGGGAGGGGGGTGAGCAGTTCTTC. Protein: CASTRREGGEQFF.

The rearrangement links TRBV29-1 to TRBJ1-2, with TRBD1 matching 8 bases. The CDR3 consists of 12 residues. Germline V gene data show CDR1 as SQVTM and CDR2 as ANQGSEA. V was clipped by 5 bases and J by 7 bases; unmatched bases: 6. The CDR3 sequence: CSVSGQGRGYTF. DNA of the CDR3: TGCAGCGTTTCCGGACAGGGTCGTGGCTACACCTTC.

This clonotype is classed as medium-sized. The rearrangement uses TRBV30 and TRBJ2-7; TRBD1 matches at 8 bases. The CDR3 extends over 14 amino acids. Germline loops: CDR1 GTSNPN, CDR2 SVGIG (reference sequence). V shed 5 bases and J 3 bases; nucleotides not matched to a gene: 9. The CDR3 coding sequence is TGTGCCTGGGGCCGTTTAGGACAGGGCTACGAGCAGTACTTC. This translates into CAWGRLGQGYEQYF.

The gene calls are TRBV24-1 and TRBJ2-2, with D perhaps matching TRBD1 (6 bases). V was clipped by 0 bases and J by 7 bases, with 17 bases between them. This CDR3 spans 17 amino acids. Germline V lookup: CDR1 KGHDR, CDR2 SFDVKD. CDR3 amino acids: CATSDLRGAGESGELFF. CDR3 DNA: TGTGCCACCAGTGATTTGAGAGGGGCAGGGGAGAGCGGGGAGCTGTTTTTT.

This clonotype ranks as medium-sized (0.01 to 0.1%). V gene TRBV7-8 combines with J gene TRBJ2-7; 7 bases agree with TRBD1. Trimming cost V 5 bases and J 2 bases; bases outside gene matches: 9. Germline V gene lookup returns CDR1 SGHVS and CDR2 FQNEAQ. This CDR3 comprises 15 residues. CDR3 in DNA: TGTGCCAGCAGCGCTGGGACAGACGTACCCTACGAGCAGTACTTC. This translates into CASSAGTDVPYEQYF.

This clonotype showed up many times. The gene calls are TRBV3-1 and TRBJ2-1, with a possible D match to TRBD2 (6 bases). V lost 4 bases to trimming and J lost 6 bases, with 13 bases between them. Germline V gene data show CDR1 as LGHDT and CDR2 as YNNKEL (reference sequence). The CDR3 totals 14 residues. The CDR3 region is CASSRGPGGNEQFF. CDR3 in DNA: TGTGCCAGCAGCCGGGGACCCGGGGGCAATGAGCAGTTCTTC.

The sample holds a few counts of this clonotype. The rearrangement joins TRBV6-5 to TRBJ2-7, with D maybe TRBD2 (5 bases). V was cut by 2 bases and J by 2 bases, with 13 bases left in between. The CDR3 consists of 15 residues. CDR1 MNHEY and CDR2 SVGAGI come from the germline V gene. CDR3 loop: CASSYKLVPTYEQYF. CDR3 DNA sequence: TGTGCCAGCAGTTACAAACTAGTGCCAACCTACGAGCAGTACTTC.

J is TRBJ2-1 and V is TRBV11-3; no definite D call. The germline V gene has CDR1 SGHNT and CDR2 YENEEA. Trimming removed 3 bases from V and 0 bases from J, with 12 bases in between. The CDR3 runs to 16 residues. The CDR3 nucleotides read TGTGCCAGCAGCTTCCGCACAGACCACTCCTACAATGAGCAGTTCTTC. Amino acid sequence: CASSFRTDHSYNEQFF.